A single sample gave rise to the 19 T cell receptor beta chains below, sequenced in a study of cytomegalovirus exposure and HLA in healthy donors. The PCR was carried out with 60 Vbeta primers and 13 Jbeta primers. Data came from immunoSEQ multiplex PCR; TCRdb stores just in-frame clones and leaves some out. Among 150,000 to 200,000 clones listed, approximately 81% were seen once. The sequenced material came from PBMCs. The receptor source for this set is a woman aged 25 to 39 in good health and CMV-seropositive.

This rearrangement joins TRBV7-9 to TRBJ1-4; D is undetermined. Germline CDR1 reads SEHNR; CDR2 reads FQNEAQ (reference sequence). V lost 5 bases and J 7 bases, leaving 17 bases between the germline ends. The CDR3 loop spans 15 amino acids. The CDR3 sequence: CASSPEGGPLEKLFF. In DNA form, the CDR3 reads TGTGCCAGCAGCCCCGAGGGAGGACCGCTTGAAAAACTGTTTTTT. Using reference TRBV7-9 and TRBJ1-4 for the parts outside the CDR3, the full variable domain is DTGVSQNPRHKITKRGQNVTFRCDPISEHNRLYWYRQTLGQGPEFLTYFQNEAQLEKSRLLSDRFSAERPKGSFSTLEIQRTEQGDSAMYLCASSPEGGPLEKLFFGSGTQLSVL.

J is TRBJ1-4 and V is TRBV4-2, with 9 positions matching TRBD1. Germline loops: CDR1 LGHNA, CDR2 YNFKEQ. The V segment lost 4 bases and the J segment 5 bases; nucleotides outside the gene matches: 14. The CDR3 contains 18 residues. CDR3 sequence: CASSLGRDRVPYNEKLFF. The CDR3 DNA reads as TGTGCCAGCAGCCTTGGGCGGGACAGGGTCCCCTACAATGAAAAACTGTTTTTT.

The gene calls are TRBV7-9 and TRBJ1-2; D is possibly TRBD1 (6 bases). The germline gives CDR1 SEHNR, CDR2 FQNEAQ (reference sequence). V lost 2 bases to trimming and J lost 5 bases, with 18 bases between them. The CDR3 extends over 16 amino acids. This CDR3 reads CASSLNKQGLKYGYTF. The CDR3 DNA sequence: TGTGCCAGCAGCTTAAATAAGCAGGGGCTTAAGTATGGCTACACCTTC.

This clone was recorded a few times. V usage is TRBV4-3 and J usage is TRBJ2-5; TRBD2 might be the D (5 bases). Between the trimmed V and J ends, which lost 0 bases and 7 bases, there was a span of 9 bases. CDR3 size: 13 residues. Germline-derived CDR1 and CDR2 are LGHNA and YSLEER. CDR3 sequence (DNA): TGCGCCAGCAGCCAAGAGACCGGAGGGACCCAGTACTTC. Amino acids: CASSQETGGTQYF.

The rearrangement links TRBV18 to TRBJ2-5, with a tentative D call TRBD1 (6 bases). The CDR3 is 18 residues long. In germline, CDR1 is KGHSH, CDR2 LQKENI. The V and J ends lost 2 bases and 2 bases respectively, with 21 bases between them. The DNA of the CDR3 is TGTGCCAGCTCACCAAGTGGACAGACAATAGCCAGTCAAGAGACCCAGTACTTC. Its protein product is CASSPSGQTIASQETQYF.

J is TRBJ1-1 and V is TRBV5-1; TRBD1 aligns across 12 bases. V shed 5 bases and J 5 bases; nucleotides not matched to a gene: 4. CDR1 SGHRS and CDR2 YFSETQ come from the germline V gene. CDR3 length: 14 residues. The CDR3 loop reads CASRPGQGATEAFF. As DNA, the CDR3 is TGCGCCAGCAGACCGGGACAGGGGGCGACTGAAGCTTTCTTT.

The chain is built from TRBV19 and TRBJ1-2; D remains ambiguous. The germline V and J ends were trimmed by 5 bases and 0 bases, with 13 bases remaining between them. The CDR3 has 15 amino acids. Germline CDR1 is LNHDA and CDR2 is SQIVND (reference sequence). CDR3 sequence (DNA): TGTGCCAGTAGTCTAGGTCCAGAACCTAACTATGGCTACACCTTC. It specifies CASSLGPEPNYGYTF.

J is TRBJ1-2 and V is TRBV5-6; D is possibly TRBD1 (6 bases). The CDR3 sequence is 16 residues long. CDR1 is SGHDT and CDR2 is YYEEEE in the germline V gene. V dropped 4 bases and J dropped 3 bases, with 19 bases sitting between them. This chain's CDR3 is CASSPALGGGYYGYTF. CDR3 sequence (DNA): TGTGCCAGCAGCCCTGCCCTAGGGGGGGGATACTATGGCTACACCTTC.

The chain is built from TRBV7-3 and TRBJ1-4; no reliable D call. Germline V lookup: CDR1 SGHTA, CDR2 FQGTGA. The CDR3 sequence is 14 residues long. V was trimmed by 0 bases and J by 8 bases, leaving 10 bases between them. CDR3 bases: TGTGCCAGCAGCTTAACGTACCGCCTAGAAAAACTGTTTTTT. Protein product: CASSLTYRLEKLFF.

CDR3 sequence: CASSLVAQGEQFF. The CDR3 nucleotides read TGTGCCAGCAGCTTAGTAGCCCAGGGTGAGCAGTTCTTC. The chain carries TRBV11-2 and TRBJ2-1, with a weak D call TRBD1 (5 bases). From germline, CDR1 is SGHAT and CDR2 FQNNGV. V was shortened by 1 base and J by 9 bases, with 10 bases between the two germline ends. This CDR3 is built from 13 residues.

The chain uses TRBV5-6 and TRBJ1-2; D gene uncertain. Looked up from germline, CDR1 is SGHDT and CDR2 is YYEEEE. The CDR3 is 18 residues long. V was trimmed by 1 base and J by 6 bases, leaving 25 bases between them. The CDR3: CASSLFPYRAARADGYTF. CDR3 nucleotide sequence: TGTGCCAGCAGCTTGTTTCCATATAGGGCAGCTAGAGCGGATGGCTACACCTTC.

This clone turned up a few times. V and J are TRBV19 and TRBJ1-1, with 9 bases fitting TRBD1. V gave up 10 bases and J gave up 4 bases; unmatched junction bases: 13. The length of the CDR3 is 15 residues. CDR1 LNHDA and CDR2 SQIVND come from the germline V gene (reference sequence). The DNA of the CDR3 is TGTGCCACCCTCCCGGGACAGGGAGGTAGCACTGAAGCTTTCTTT. Translating gives CATLPGQGGSTEAFF.

This clone was seen a handful of times. Here the CDR3 DNA reads TGTGCCACCAGCAGGGACCGGGACAGGGATGAAGTGGAGACCCAGTACTTC. As protein: CATSRDRDRDEVETQYF. The rearrangement links TRBV15 to TRBJ2-5; 9 positions match TRBD1. The CDR3 length is 17 residues. Germline lookup yields CDR1 LNHNV and CDR2 YYDKDF (reference sequence). V lost 3 bases and J lost 5; bases outside the gene matches: 13.

Only a few counts were recorded for this clone. The chain links TRBV10-3 to TRBJ1-1, with a weak D call TRBD1 (6 bases). The CDR3 spans 15 residues. CDR1 and CDR2 (germline): ENHRY, SYGVKD. Trimming took 8 bases from V and 5 from J, leaving 21 bases between them. CDR3: CAIASPSGGQTEAFF. The CDR3 DNA follows: TGTGCCATCGCTTCACCGTCTGGGGGCCAGACTGAAGCTTTCTTT.

The chain couples TRBV11-2 to TRBJ2-5, with D uncertain. Germline V gene data show CDR1 as SGHAT and CDR2 as FQNNGV. V lost 4 bases and J 3 bases, leaving 9 bases between the germline ends. The CDR3 is made up of 13 amino acids. The CDR3 region is CASSWHFKETQYF. The CDR3 bases are TGTGCCAGCAGCTGGCATTTCAAAGAGACCCAGTACTTC.

The chain couples TRBV6-5 to TRBJ1-5, with D tentatively TRBD1 (6 bases). The CDR3 totals 14 residues. V was trimmed by 8 bases and J by 2 bases, leaving 13 bases between them. From germline, CDR1 is MNHEY and CDR2 SVGAGI. The CDR3 DNA sequence: TGTGCCAGCGCCCTACAGGGAGGCAATCAGCCCCAGCATTTT. Translating gives CASALQGGNQPQHF.

This sequence joins TRBV29-1 and TRBJ1-1, with D maybe TRBD1 (6 bases). The V gene's germline CDR1 is SQVTM and CDR2 ANQGSEA. Between the trimmed V and J ends, which lost 0 bases and 3 bases, there was a span of 11 bases. This CDR3 has 14 residues. This CDR3 is CSVEDLRGHTEAFF. The CDR3 DNA sequence: TGCAGCGTTGAAGATCTCAGGGGACACACTGAAGCTTTCTTT.

The V call is TRBV27, the J call TRBJ2-7; possible D gene TRBD1, 6 bases. Germline V lookup: CDR1 MNHEY, CDR2 SMNVEV (reference sequence). The V and J ends lost 5 bases and 5 bases respectively, with 22 bases between them. The CDR3 has 16 residues. The CDR3 nucleotides read TGTGCCAGCAGTGCTCTCCGGACAGACCTAGTAGACGAGCAGTACTTC. Its translation is CASSALRTDLVDEQYF.

The chain couples TRBV5-3 to TRBJ1-2, with a weak D call TRBD1 (5 bases). TRBV5-3 falls under the ORF class, with uncertain function. V was shortened by 1 base and J by 2 bases, with 21 bases between the two germline ends. The CDR3 is made up of 18 amino acids. The CDR3 sequence is CARSLRGAAGVTNYGYTF. The DNA for the CDR3 is TGTGCCAGAAGCTTGCGTGGGGCGGCGGGGGTTACAAACTATGGCTACACCTTC.